These 7 T cell receptor beta chains were sequenced from one sample in a study. A single record per CDR3 protein comes from TCRdb applying MiXCR to the RT-PCR reads. Of more than 550,000 distinct CDR3 sequences detected, approximately 14% appear once; the ten largest clones hold 3.6%. The sample comprised memory CD4+ T cells from blood. The receptor source for this set is a female donor in good health, serving as a healthy control.

This clonotype appeared a few times. The rearrangement uses TRBV20-1 and TRBJ1-2; D possibly corresponds to TRBD1 (6 bases). V was cut by 2 bases and J by 3 bases, with 19 bases left in between. The CDR3 length is 16 residues. Germline values: CDR1 DFQATT, CDR2 SNEGSKA (reference sequence). CDR3 DNA sequence: TGCAGTGCTAGATCCTTAGGAGGGGGGCGGGACTATGGCTACACCTTC. Translation gives CSARSLGGGRDYGYTF.

In this sample, this clonotype turned up a few times. The gene calls are TRBV7-2 and TRBJ2-1; 9 positions agree with TRBD1. V dropped 1 base and J dropped 5; count of bases not matched to a gene: 3. CDR3 length: 15 residues. The germline gives CDR1 SGHTA, CDR2 FQGNSA. The DNA of the CDR3 is TGTGCCAGCAGCTTAGGGACAGGGGTCCACAATGAGCAGTTCTTC. Translating gives CASSLGTGVHNEQFF.

The chain uses TRBV12-3 or TRBV12-4 and TRBJ1-2; weak D call: TRBD1 (5 bases). This CDR3 comprises 14 residues. V was cut by 5 bases and J by 1 base, with 11 bases left in between. The DNA of the CDR3 is TGTGCCAGCAGTCTAGTCAGGGATAACTATGGCTACACCTTC. It yields the protein CASSLVRDNYGYTF.

This clonotype was picked up a small number of times. This rearrangement joins TRBV20-1 to TRBJ2-7, with D perhaps TRBD1 (6 bases). Trimming took off 6 bases at V and 3 bases at J, with 24 bases between the two ends. Germline values: CDR1 DFQATT, CDR2 SNEGSKA (reference sequence). The CDR3 runs to 16 residues. For the CDR3, the DNA is TGCAGTGCCAGTACTACCGGGACACTGAAATTCTACGAGCAGTACTTC. Its protein product is CSASTTGTLKFYEQYF.

Comments on this clonotype: An end of the junction does not agree with germline; a read error may underlie this. This sequence joins TRBV12-3 or TRBV12-4 and TRBJ2-7; 9 nucleotides agree with TRBD1. The CDR3 extends over 15 amino acids. CDR3 bases: TGTGCCAGCAGTTTCTACGGGACAGGGTCCTCCGAGCAGTACTTC. Protein sequence: CASSFYGTGSSEQYF.

V usage is TRBV24-1 and J usage is TRBJ2-7; perhaps TRBD1 as D (5 bases). This CDR3 has 13 amino acids. Looked up from germline, CDR1 is KGHDR and CDR2 is SFDVKD. V lost 0 bases to trimming and J lost 5 bases, with 7 bases between them. For the CDR3, the DNA is TGTGCCACCAGTGATTTGTCACAGGACGAGCAGTACTTC. Protein sequence: CATSDLSQDEQYF.

This clonotype was seen repeatedly, ten times or more. The chain links TRBV20-1 to TRBJ2-1; TRBD2 aligns across 11 bases. With 3 bases clipped from V and 7 bases from J, the junction kept 8 bases outside the gene matches. The CDR3 runs to 15 residues. Germline-derived CDR1 and CDR2 are DFQATT and SNEGSKA (reference sequence). Here the CDR3 reads CSASPLAGVVNEQFF. The DNA for the CDR3 is TGCAGTGCTAGCCCACTAGCGGGAGTAGTGAATGAGCAGTTCTTC.